This T cell receptor beta chain was obtained from a study of response to subunit inactivated influenza vaccine. Study-wide results and caveats: Each seasonal flu vaccination may recruit only limited new T cells, authors suggested.

Trimming took off 3 bases at V and 0 bases at J, with 6 bases between the two ends. The CDR3 sequence is 14 residues long. The V gene's germline CDR1 is SEHNR and CDR2 FQNEAQ (reference sequence). TCRdb redid the calling of the RT-PCR reads with MiXCR, one entry per CDR3 protein. The sample consists of about 780,000 distinct CDR3 sequences, less than 20% of them appearing once. On this clonotype itself: Its antigen is as yet unknown.

The TCR originated in a man between 50 and 59 years old who received an inactivated influenza vaccine. The source was PBMCs from blood, collected 4 to 6 days after vaccination. The chain joins TRBV7-9 to TRBJ2-4, with D unclear. The CDR3 protein is CASSFGLAKNIQYF. CDR3 nucleotide sequence: TGTGCCAGCAGCTTTGGGCTAGCCAAAAACATTCAGTACTTC.